The 23 T cell receptor beta chains listed next were all sequenced from one sample in a study of shared clonotypes between healthy human individuals. Here immunoSEQ multiplex PCR was the method, and the copy in TCRdb shows in-frame clones only, minus some. Of around 2,000,000 clones in the sample, about 92% were seen once. Positive CCR7 selection of CD45RO-negative cells yielded the naive CD8 cells, and terminally differentiated effector memory CD45RA+ cells were excluded. The sequenced sample was naive CD8+ T cells from PBMCs. The receptors derive from a man between 18 and 35 years old in good health. Some clones in this sample may be carry-over from other donors' samples.

V and J are TRBV30 and TRBJ1-1, with TRBD1 as a possible D gene (6 bases). CDR3 length: 12 residues. Per germline, CDR1 GTSNPN and CDR2 SVGIG (reference sequence). Trimming removed 4 bases at V and 9 bases at J, with 15 bases between. The DNA for the CDR3 is TGTGCCTGGACCGGAGGGGGGGGGCAAGCTTTCTTT. This gives the protein CAWTGGGGQAFF.

The chain uses TRBV19 and TRBJ2-7; weak D call: TRBD1 (6 bases). Germline V gene sequence: CDR1 LNHDA, CDR2 SQIVND (reference sequence). The CDR3 is made up of 14 amino acids. Trimming left V 5 bases short and J 2 bases short, with 13 bases between. In DNA, the CDR3 is TGTGCCAGTAGTTCCCGGACAGAGCCCTACGAGCAGTACTTC. Amino acids: CASSSRTEPYEQYF. Full variable domain (remainder filled in from reference TRBV19 and TRBJ2-7): DGGITQSPKYLFRKEGQNVTLSCEQNLNHDAMYWYRQDPGQGLRLIYYSQIVNDFQKGDIAEGYSVSREKKESFPLTVTSAQKNPTAFYLCASSSRTEPYEQYFGPGTRLTVT.

V is TRBV4-2 and J is TRBJ2-3, with 11 bases identical to TRBD2. The CDR3 contains 15 residues. Germline lookup yields CDR1 LGHNA and CDR2 YNFKEQ. The V segment lost 2 bases and the J segment 4 bases; nucleotides outside the gene matches: 2. The CDR3 bases are TGTGCCAGCAGCCAAATAGCGGGAGGGGCAGATACGCAGTATTTT. Residues: CASSQIAGGADTQYF.

The CDR3: CASSFSSQGPFPYEQYF. The CDR3 DNA follows: TGTGCCAGCAGCTTTTCCAGTCAGGGCCCTTTCCCCTACGAGCAGTACTTC. The V and J genes are TRBV5-6 and TRBJ2-7, with a possible D match to TRBD1 (5 bases). Germline loops: CDR1 SGHDT, CDR2 YYEEEE. Trimming stripped 2 bases from V and 2 bases from J, with 20 bases between. This CDR3 is 17 amino acids long.

This CDR3 reads CASDQEGRGQDEQYF. The CDR3 nucleotides read TGTGCCAGCGATCAGGAAGGCAGGGGGCAGGACGAGCAGTACTTC. The gene calls are TRBV2 and TRBJ2-7; 8 bases align to TRBD1. V gave up 8 bases and J gave up 5 bases; unmatched junction bases: 14. CDR1 and CDR2 from the germline V gene are SNHLY and FYNNEI. There are 15 residues in the CDR3.

The rearrangement uses TRBV5-4 and TRBJ2-7; possible D gene TRBD2, 7 bases. Trimming cost V 4 bases and J 4 bases, with 18 bases left between them. Per the germline V gene, CDR1 is SGHNT and CDR2 is YYREEE (reference sequence). The CDR3 consists of 15 residues. CDR3 sequence: CASSVQSGGAYEQYF. DNA of the CDR3: TGTGCCAGCAGCGTCCAATCGGGGGGCGCTTACGAGCAGTACTTC.

The rearrangement uses TRBV6-6 and TRBJ2-3; D uncertain. The V end lost 0 bases, the J end lost 4 bases, and 5 bases lay between the germline ends. The CDR3 loop spans 13 amino acids. Germline V gene lookup returns CDR1 MNHNY and CDR2 SVGAGI (reference sequence). This CDR3 is CASSYSESDTQYF. The CDR3 bases are TGTGCCAGCAGTTACTCTGAGTCAGATACGCAGTATTTT.

The V and J genes are TRBV28 and TRBJ1-3; no reliable D call. CDR3 length equals 15 residues. Trimming shortened V by 1 base and J by 0 bases, and 7 bases separated the two germline ends. From germline, CDR1 is MDHEN and CDR2 SYDVKM. In nucleotides, the CDR3 is TGTGCCAGCAGTTTATACAGACACTCTGGAAACACCATATATTTT. It codes for CASSLYRHSGNTIYF.

The gene calls are TRBV9 and TRBJ1-3; 7 positions agree with TRBD1. The trim removed 10 bases at V and 4 bases at J, leaving 8 bases unmatched. There are 13 residues in the CDR3. From germline, CDR1 is SGDLS and CDR2 YYNGEE. CDR3 coding DNA: TGTGCCCTACAGGGGAGGTTGGGAAACACCATATATTTT. Translated: CALQGRLGNTIYF.

The CDR3 sequence is CASSLVRGRGLIDTQYF. As DNA, the CDR3 is TGTGCCAGCAGCTTAGTCCGGGGGCGAGGTTTAATTGATACGCAGTATTTT. The chain links TRBV7-9 to TRBJ2-3; D may correspond to TRBD1 or TRBD2 (6 bases each). Germline CDR1 and CDR2: SEHNR and FQNEAQ (reference sequence). This CDR3 is built from 17 residues. V gave up 1 base and J gave up 6 bases, with 20 bases separating them. Drawing the rest from reference TRBV7-9 and TRBJ2-3, the complete variable domain is DTGVSQNPRHKITKRGQNVTFRCDPISEHNRLYWYRQTLGQGPEFLTYFQNEAQLEKSRLLSDRFSAERPKGSFSTLEIQRTEQGDSAMYLCASSLVRGRGLIDTQYFGPGTRLTVL.

CDR3 in amino acids: CASSQVGLSYNEQFF. In nucleotides, the CDR3 is TGCGCCAGCAGCCAAGTTGGCCTCTCCTACAATGAGCAGTTCTTC. The chain links TRBV4-1 to TRBJ2-1; D gene ambiguous. The CDR3 contains 15 residues. Per germline, CDR1 MGHRA and CDR2 YSYEKL. V lost 1 base to trimming and J lost 0 bases, with 7 bases between them.

This chain uses TRBV25-1 with TRBJ2-2; D possibly corresponds to TRBD2 (5 bases). Germline V gene data show CDR1 as MGHDK and CDR2 as SYGVNS. The CDR3 has 14 residues. V was pared by 3 bases and J by 7 bases, with 12 bases between. Here the CDR3 reads CASSDRGADGELFF. The CDR3 DNA reads TGTGCCAGCAGTGATCGGGGAGCGGACGGGGAGCTGTTTTTT.

This clone was counted a single time. The chain has TRBV6-1 and TRBJ1-5, with a weak D call TRBD1 (5 bases). V shed 1 base and J shed 4 bases, with 20 bases lying between them. The CDR3 has 18 amino acids. In germline, CDR1 is MNHNS, CDR2 SASEGT. The CDR3 is CASSEGGLRVSINQPQHF. For the CDR3, the DNA is TGTGCCAGCAGTGAAGGGGGACTACGCGTATCGATTAATCAGCCCCAGCATTTT.

V usage is TRBV7-9 and J usage is TRBJ2-7, with TRBD2 matching over 8 bases. Germline-derived CDR1 and CDR2 are SEHNR and FQNEAQ (reference sequence). V lost 1 base and J lost 7; bases outside the gene matches: 6. This CDR3 contains 14 residues. This CDR3 is CASSLDSGGREQYF. CDR3 coding DNA: TGTGCCAGCAGCTTAGACTCGGGAGGGCGGGAGCAGTACTTC.

With respect to this clone: This same CDR3 is encoded by further DNA sequences in the sample. The CDR3 DNA sequence: TGTGCCAGCAGCTGGGGAGAGAACACTGAAGCTTTCTTT. This translates into CASSWGENTEAFF. The rearrangement links TRBV28 to TRBJ1-1; D not resolved. V was pared by 6 bases and J by 1 base, with 9 bases between. CDR1 and CDR2 (germline): MDHEN, SYDVKM. This CDR3 is built from 13 residues.

The V call is TRBV5-1, the J call TRBJ1-1, with D possibly TRBD1 on 5 matching bases. CDR1 is SGHRS and CDR2 is YFSETQ in the germline V gene. The V and J ends lost 5 bases and 5 bases respectively, with 13 bases between them. The CDR3 runs 13 residues. The chain's CDR3 is CASRAGVGTEAFF. In nucleotides, the CDR3 is TGCGCCAGCAGGGCGGGGGTTGGGACTGAAGCTTTCTTT.

J is TRBJ2-2 and V is TRBV28, with D possibly matching TRBD1 (5 bases). The CDR3 is 17 amino acids. Trimming took 3 bases from V and 1 from J, leaving 15 bases between them. CDR1 MDHEN and CDR2 SYDVKM come from the germline V gene. CDR3 residues: CASSLDLGQRNTGELFF. Written as DNA, the CDR3 is TGTGCCAGCAGTTTGGACCTGGGGCAGAGGAACACCGGGGAGCTGTTTTTT.

On this clone: Other nucleotide sequences from this sample produce the same CDR3. This chain joins TRBV27 and TRBJ2-7; perhaps D is TRBD1 or TRBD2 (5 bases each). Germline V lookup: CDR1 MNHEY, CDR2 SMNVEV (reference sequence). Trimming took 5 bases from V and 2 from J, leaving 10 bases between them. The CDR3 is 13 residues long. CDR3: CASSLRGPYEQYF. DNA for the CDR3: TGTGCCAGCAGTCTCCGGGGACCCTACGAGCAGTACTTC.

J is TRBJ1-1 and V is TRBV6-6; tentatively, D is TRBD1 (5 bases). The V and J ends lost 2 bases and 5 bases respectively, with 12 bases between them. Germline lookup yields CDR1 MNHNY and CDR2 SVGAGI (reference sequence). The length of the CDR3 is 14 residues. In DNA, the CDR3 is TGTGCCAGCAGTTACCTGTCGGGGGGGACTGAAGCTTTCTTT. Translated, it gives CASSYLSGGTEAFF.

The chain uses TRBV9 and TRBJ2-1, with D possibly TRBD2 on 6 matching bases. This CDR3 has 16 amino acids. CDR1 SGDLS and CDR2 YYNGEE come from the germline V gene. V lost 2 bases, J lost 0 bases, and 12 bases lay in between. This chain's CDR3 is CASSVGTFSSYNEQFF. The CDR3 DNA reads as TGTGCCAGCAGCGTTGGGACTTTCAGCTCCTACAATGAGCAGTTCTTC. The full variable domain, with the rest looked up from reference TRBV9 and TRBJ2-1, is DSGVTQTPKHLITATGQRVTLRCSPRSGDLSVYWYQQSLDQGLQFLIQYYNGEERAKGNILERFSAQQFPDLHSELNLSSLELGDSALYFCASSVGTFSSYNEQFFGPGTRLTVL.

The V call is TRBV19, the J call TRBJ1-5; 8 bases agree with TRBD1. J was trimmed by 2 bases and V by 5 bases; bases with no gene match: 11. The CDR3 has 17 residues. The germline V gene has CDR1 LNHDA and CDR2 SQIVND (reference sequence). CDR3 amino acids: CASSYITGGLGNQPQHF. As DNA, the CDR3 is TGTGCCAGTAGTTATATTACAGGGGGGTTGGGCAATCAGCCCCAGCATTTT.

J is TRBJ1-1 and V is TRBV11-2; D uncertain. Per the germline V gene, CDR1 is SGHAT and CDR2 is FQNNGV. This CDR3 is built from 13 residues. Deletions cut 4 bases from V and 1 base from J, with 7 bases between. CDR3 residues: CASSWGRNTEAFF. CDR3 bases: TGTGCCAGCAGCTGGGGTAGGAACACTGAAGCTTTCTTT.

The chain combines TRBV9 with TRBJ2-1, with 16 nucleotides matching TRBD2. The V gene end was trimmed by 3 bases and the J gene end by 10 bases; junction bases not matched to a gene: 7. Germline V gives CDR1 SGDLS, CDR2 YYNGEE. CDR3 size: 16 residues. The CDR3 spells CASSDGTSGRAREQFF. In DNA form, the CDR3 reads TGTGCCAGCAGCGATGGGACTAGCGGGAGGGCCAGAGAGCAGTTCTTC. Complete variable domain (other parts from reference TRBV9 and TRBJ2-1): DSGVTQTPKHLITATGQRVTLRCSPRSGDLSVYWYQQSLDQGLQFLIQYYNGEERAKGNILERFSAQQFPDLHSELNLSSLELGDSALYFCASSDGTSGRAREQFFGPGTRLTVL.